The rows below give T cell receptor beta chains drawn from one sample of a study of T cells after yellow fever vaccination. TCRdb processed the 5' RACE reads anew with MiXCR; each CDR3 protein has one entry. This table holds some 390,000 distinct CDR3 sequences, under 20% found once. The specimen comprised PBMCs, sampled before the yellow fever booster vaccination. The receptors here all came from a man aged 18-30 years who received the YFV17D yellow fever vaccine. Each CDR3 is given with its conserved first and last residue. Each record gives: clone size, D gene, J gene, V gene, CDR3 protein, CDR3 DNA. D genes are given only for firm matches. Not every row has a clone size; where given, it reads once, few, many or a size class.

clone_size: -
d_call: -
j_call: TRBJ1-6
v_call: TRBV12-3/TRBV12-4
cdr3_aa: CASARGEGWNSPLHF
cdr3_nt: TGTGCCAGCGCTAGGGGGGAAGGCTGGAATTCACCCCTCCACTTT

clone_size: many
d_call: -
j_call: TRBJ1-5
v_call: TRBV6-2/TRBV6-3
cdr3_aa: CASSAIQGRVRWPQHF
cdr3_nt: TGTGCCAGCAGCGCCATACAGGGTCGGGTTCGGTGGCCCCAGCATTTT

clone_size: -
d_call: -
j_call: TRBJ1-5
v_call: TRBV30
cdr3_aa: CAWSRQGNQPQHF
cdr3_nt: TGTGCCTGGAGTAGACAGGGCAATCAGCCCCAGCATTTT

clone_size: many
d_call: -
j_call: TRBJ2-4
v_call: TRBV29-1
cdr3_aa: CSVVGGGLNIQYF
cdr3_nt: TGCAGCGTTGTAGGCGGGGGCCTTAACATTCAGTACTTC

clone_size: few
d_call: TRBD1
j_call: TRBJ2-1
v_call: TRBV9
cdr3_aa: CASSPRDRSYNEQFF
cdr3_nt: TGTGCCAGCAGCCCACGGGACAGGTCCTACAATGAGCAGTTCTTC

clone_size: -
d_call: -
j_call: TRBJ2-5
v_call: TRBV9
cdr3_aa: CASSVGNDGPQETQYF
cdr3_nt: TGTGCCAGCAGCGTAGGCAATGACGGTCCCCAAGAGACCCAGTACTTC

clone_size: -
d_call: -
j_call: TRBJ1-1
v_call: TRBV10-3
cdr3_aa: CAIRTDGNTEAFF
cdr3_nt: TGTGCCATCAGGACGGACGGGAACACTGAAGCTTTCTTT

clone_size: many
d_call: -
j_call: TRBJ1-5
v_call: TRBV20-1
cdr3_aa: CSARYSNQPQHF
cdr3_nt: TGCAGTGCTAGATACAGCAATCAGCCCCAGCATTTT

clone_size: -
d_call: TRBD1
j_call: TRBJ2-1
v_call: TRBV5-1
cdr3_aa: CASSLTGVSHNEQFF
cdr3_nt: TGCGCCAGCAGCTTAACAGGGGTCTCCCACAATGAGCAGTTCTTC

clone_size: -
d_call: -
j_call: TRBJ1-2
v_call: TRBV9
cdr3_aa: CASSAGGPTAYGYTF
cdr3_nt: TGTGCCAGCAGCGCTGGGGGGCCGACAGCCTATGGCTACACCTTC

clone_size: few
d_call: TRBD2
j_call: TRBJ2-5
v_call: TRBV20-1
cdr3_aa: CSARGLAGGPETQYF
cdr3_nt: TGCAGTGCTAGAGGACTAGCGGGGGGGCCCGAGACCCAGTACTTC

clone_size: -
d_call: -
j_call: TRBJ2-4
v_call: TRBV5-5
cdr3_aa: CASSGRRELNQYF
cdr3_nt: TGTGCCAGCAGCGGACGCCGGGAGTTGAATCAGTACTTC

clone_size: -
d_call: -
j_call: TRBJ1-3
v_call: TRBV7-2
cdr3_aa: CASSGGQGGNTIYF
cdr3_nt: TGTGCCAGCAGCGGAGGACAAGGTGGAAACACCATATATTTT

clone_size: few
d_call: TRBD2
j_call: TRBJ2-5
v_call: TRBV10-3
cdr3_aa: CAISEASGGEETQYF
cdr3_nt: TGTGCCATCAGTGAGGCTAGCGGGGGGGAAGAGACCCAGTACTTC

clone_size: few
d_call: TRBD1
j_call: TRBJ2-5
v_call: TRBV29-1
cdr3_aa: CSVEDPGTGPGIF
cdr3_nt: TGCAGCGTTGAAGATCCTGGGACAGGGCCCGGTATATTC

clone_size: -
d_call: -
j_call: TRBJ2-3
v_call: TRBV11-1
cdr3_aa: CASSLRTGPTDTQYF
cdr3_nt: TGTGCCAGCAGCCTACGAACAGGGCCCACAGATACGCAGTATTTT

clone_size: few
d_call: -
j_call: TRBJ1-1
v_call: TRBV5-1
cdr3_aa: CASTYAFRGTEAFF
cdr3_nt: TGCGCCAGCACGTACGCCTTCAGAGGGACTGAAGCTTTCTTT

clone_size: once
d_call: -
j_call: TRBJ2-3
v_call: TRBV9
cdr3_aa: CASSVGQLTDTQYF
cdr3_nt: TGTGCCAGCAGCGTTGGTCAGTTGACAGATACGCAGTATTTT

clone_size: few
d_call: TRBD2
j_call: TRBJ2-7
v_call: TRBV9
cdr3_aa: CASSVAPGLAVYEQYF
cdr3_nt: TGTGCCAGCAGCGTAGCTCCGGGACTAGCTGTGTACGAGCAGTACTTC

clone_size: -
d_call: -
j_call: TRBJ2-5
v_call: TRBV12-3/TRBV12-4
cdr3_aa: CASSLNGVRQTQYF
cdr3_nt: TGTGCCAGCAGTTTAAATGGTGTCCGGCAGACCCAGTACTTC

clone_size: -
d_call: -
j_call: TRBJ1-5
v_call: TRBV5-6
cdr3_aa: CASSSKTGSNQPQHF
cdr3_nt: TGTGCCAGCAGTTCCAAGACCGGTAGCAATCAGCCCCAGCATTTT

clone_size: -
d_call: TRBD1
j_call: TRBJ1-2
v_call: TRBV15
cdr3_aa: CATSSFDRGRGGYTF
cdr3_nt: TGTGCCACCAGCAGCTTCGACAGGGGGCGCGGAGGCTACACCTTC

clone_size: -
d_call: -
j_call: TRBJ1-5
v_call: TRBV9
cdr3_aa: CASSVGDGLGPQHF
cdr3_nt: TGTGCCAGCAGCGTAGGCGACGGACTTGGGCCCCAGCATTTT

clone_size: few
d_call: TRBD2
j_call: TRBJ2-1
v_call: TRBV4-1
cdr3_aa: CASSRIAGALTNEQFF
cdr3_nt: TGCGCCAGCAGCCGAATAGCGGGGGCCCTTACTAATGAGCAGTTCTTC

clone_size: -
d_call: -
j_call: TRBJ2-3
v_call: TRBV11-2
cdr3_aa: CASSLEFTLTDTQYF
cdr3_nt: TGTGCCAGCAGCTTAGAGTTCACCCTGACAGATACGCAGTATTTT

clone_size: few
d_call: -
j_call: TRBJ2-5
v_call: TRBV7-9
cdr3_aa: CASSHTPGTPDYETQYF
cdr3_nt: TGTGCCAGCAGCCACACTCCCGGGACTCCAGATTATGAGACCCAGTACTTC

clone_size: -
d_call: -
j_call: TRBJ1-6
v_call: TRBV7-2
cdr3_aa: CASSFAQSSYNSPLHF
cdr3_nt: TGTGCCAGCAGCTTCGCTCAGAGCTCCTATAATTCACCCCTCCACTTT

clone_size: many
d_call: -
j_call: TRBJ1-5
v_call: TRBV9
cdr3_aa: CALTRTNQPQHF
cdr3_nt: TGTGCCCTAACCCGGACAAATCAGCCCCAGCATTTT

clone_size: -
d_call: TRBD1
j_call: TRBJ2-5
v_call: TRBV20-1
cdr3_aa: CSASGGTGGVSQETQYF
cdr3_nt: TGCAGTGCTAGTGGAGGGACAGGGGGCGTATCTCAAGAGACCCAGTACTTC

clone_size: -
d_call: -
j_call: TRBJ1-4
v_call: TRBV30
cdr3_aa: CAWSPDTLEKLFF
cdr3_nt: TGTGCCTGGAGCCCCGACACTCTTGAAAAACTGTTTTTT

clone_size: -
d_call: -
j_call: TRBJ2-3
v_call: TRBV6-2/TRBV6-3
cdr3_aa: CASNDIARYTQYF
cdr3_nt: TGTGCCAGCAATGATATAGCGCGATATACTCAGTATTTT

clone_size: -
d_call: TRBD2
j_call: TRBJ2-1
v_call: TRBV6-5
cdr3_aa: CASSPTVGLAGTNEQFF
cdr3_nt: TGTGCCAGCAGTCCCACCGTGGGACTAGCGGGTACCAATGAGCAGTTCTTC

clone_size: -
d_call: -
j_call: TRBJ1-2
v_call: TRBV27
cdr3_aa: CASFSPTGVYGYTF
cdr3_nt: TGTGCCAGCTTCTCTCCGACAGGCGTCTATGGCTACACCTTC

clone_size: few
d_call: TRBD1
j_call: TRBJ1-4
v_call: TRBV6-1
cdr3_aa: CASRLPGQSQKLFF
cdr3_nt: TGTGCCAGCAGACTTCCGGGACAGTCACAAAAACTGTTTTTT

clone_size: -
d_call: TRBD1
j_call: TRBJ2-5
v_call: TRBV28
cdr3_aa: CASRSSTGVETQYF
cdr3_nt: TGTGCCAGCCGGTCCTCCACAGGGGTCGAGACCCAGTACTTC

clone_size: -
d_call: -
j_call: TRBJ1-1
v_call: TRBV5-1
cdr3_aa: CASSLAGEGENTEAFF
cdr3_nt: TGCGCCAGCAGCTTGGCCGGGGAGGGGGAGAACACTGAAGCTTTCTTT

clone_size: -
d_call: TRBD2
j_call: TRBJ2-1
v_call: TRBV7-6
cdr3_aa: CASSLGTSGGALGNEQFF
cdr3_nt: TGTGCCAGCAGCTTAGGGACTAGCGGGGGGGCCTTGGGCAATGAGCAGTTCTTC

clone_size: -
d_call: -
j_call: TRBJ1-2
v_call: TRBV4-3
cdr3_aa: CASSLGGGLPYGYTF
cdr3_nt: TGCGCCAGCAGCCTAGGGGGGGGCCTGCCATATGGCTACACCTTC

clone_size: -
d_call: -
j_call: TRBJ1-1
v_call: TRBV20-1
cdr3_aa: CSASPTKNTEAFF
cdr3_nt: TGCAGTGCTAGCCCCACAAAGAACACTGAAGCTTTCTTT

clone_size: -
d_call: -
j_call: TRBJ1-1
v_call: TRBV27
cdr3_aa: CASSFGLANTEAFF
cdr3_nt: TGTGCCAGCAGTTTCGGACTCGCGAACACTGAAGCTTTCTTT

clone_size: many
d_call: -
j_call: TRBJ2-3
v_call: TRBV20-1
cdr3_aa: CSAPLPPSHNTQYF
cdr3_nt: TGCAGTGCTCCTCTGCCACCCAGCCACAATACGCAGTATTTT

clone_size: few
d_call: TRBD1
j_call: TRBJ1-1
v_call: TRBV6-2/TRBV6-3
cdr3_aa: CASSQGTGAEAFF
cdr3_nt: TGTGCCAGCAGCCAAGGGACAGGGGCTGAAGCTTTCTTT

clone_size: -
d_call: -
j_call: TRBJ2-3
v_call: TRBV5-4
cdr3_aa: CASTLRAGTDTQYF
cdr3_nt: TGTGCCAGCACCTTGAGGGCCGGCACAGATACGCAGTATTTT

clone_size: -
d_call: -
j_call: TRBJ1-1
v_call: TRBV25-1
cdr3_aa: CASSPQGRIPEAFF
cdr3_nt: TGTGCCAGCAGTCCGCAGGGACGGATCCCTGAAGCTTTCTTT

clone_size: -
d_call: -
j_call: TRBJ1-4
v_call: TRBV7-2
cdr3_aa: CASSPRASRYEKLFF
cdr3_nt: TGTGCCAGCAGCCCGCGGGCTTCACGTTATGAAAAACTGTTTTTT

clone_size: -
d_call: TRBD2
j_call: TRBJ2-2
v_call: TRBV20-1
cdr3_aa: CSAPTSGGGWAGELFF
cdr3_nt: TGCAGTGCCCCGACTAGCGGGGGGGGCTGGGCCGGGGAGCTGTTTTTT

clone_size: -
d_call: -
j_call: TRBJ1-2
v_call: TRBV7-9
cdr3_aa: CASSPQDTGYTF
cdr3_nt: TGTGCCAGCAGCCCACAGGATACTGGCTACACCTTC

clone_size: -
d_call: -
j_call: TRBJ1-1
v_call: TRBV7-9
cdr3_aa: CASSFQDRTEAFF
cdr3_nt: TGTGCCAGCAGCTTCCAGGATCGGACTGAAGCTTTCTTT

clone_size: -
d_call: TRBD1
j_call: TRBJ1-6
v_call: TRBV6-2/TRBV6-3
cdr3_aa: CASRGDRGPDSPLHF
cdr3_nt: TGTGCCAGCAGAGGAGACAGGGGGCCGGATTCACCCCTCCACTTT

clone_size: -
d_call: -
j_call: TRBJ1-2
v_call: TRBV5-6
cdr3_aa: CASTLSGPNYGYTF
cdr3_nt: TGTGCCAGCACCCTATCCGGACCGAACTATGGCTACACCTTC

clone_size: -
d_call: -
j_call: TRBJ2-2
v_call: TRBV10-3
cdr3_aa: CAISDMQGGELFF
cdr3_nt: TGTGCCATCAGTGATATGCAGGGCGGGGAGCTGTTTTTT

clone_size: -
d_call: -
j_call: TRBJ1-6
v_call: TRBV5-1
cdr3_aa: CASSLATQSPLHF
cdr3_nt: TGCGCCAGCAGCTTGGCCACGCAGTCACCCCTCCACTTT

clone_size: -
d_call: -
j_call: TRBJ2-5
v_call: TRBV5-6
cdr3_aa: CASSFLGDETQYF
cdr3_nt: TGTGCCAGCAGCTTCCTTGGGGATGAGACCCAGTACTTC

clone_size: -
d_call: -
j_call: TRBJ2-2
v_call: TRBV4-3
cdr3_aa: CASSQDPPSRNTGELFF
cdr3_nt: TGCGCCAGCAGCCAAGATCCTCCTAGCAGGAACACCGGGGAGCTGTTTTTT

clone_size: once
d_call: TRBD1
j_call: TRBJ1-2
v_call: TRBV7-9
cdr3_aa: CASRPGQGGHGYTF
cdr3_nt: TGTGCCAGCAGGCCCGGACAGGGGGGCCATGGCTACACCTTC